These T cell receptor beta chains were read from a single sample in a study of T cell repertoires in cytomegalovirus infection. TCRdb called the reads again in MiXCR, with one record for every CDR3 protein. The sample lists more than 50,000 distinct CDR3 sequences; roughly a third were seen once. No antigen has been assigned to these receptors. The sequenced sample consisted of PBMCs, sequenced either directly or after in vitro stimulation (not recorded which). These receptors all stem from a human donor in good health (CMV status not recorded). Some clones in this sample may be carry-over from other donors' samples. The CDR3 runs from the conserved cysteine through the conserved F or W. The order of the fields is V gene, CDR3 length, clone size, D gene, J gene, CDR3 DNA, CDR3 protein. D genes are given only for firm matches. Clone size, where shown, is once, few, many, or a class for clones that have expanded.

TRBV10-3	16	few	.	TRBJ2-5	TGTGCCATCAGTGATCTTCCCAAGCGGGACCAAGAGACCCAGTACTTC	CAISDLPKRDQETQYF
TRBV20-1	15	.	TRBD1	TRBJ1-2	TGCAGTGCTAGATCAGCCCGGGACAGCTTGTATGGCTACACCTTC	CSARSARDSLYGYTF
TRBV9	15	few	.	TRBJ2-7	TGTGCCAGCAGCGTAGGGATTAGGGGTAGCGACGAGCAGTACTTC	CASSVGIRGSDEQYF
TRBV12-3/TRBV12-4	15	.	.	TRBJ1-3	TGTGCCAGCAGTTTAGCCCCAGGGACTGGAAACACCATATATTTT	CASSLAPGTGNTIYF
TRBV5-6	15	.	.	TRBJ2-3	TGTGCCAGCAGCTTGACAGTCTATAGCACAGATACGCAGTATTTT	CASSLTVYSTDTQYF
TRBV7-8	16	.	.	TRBJ2-3	TGTGCCAGCAGCTTAGTCGGGGTTGGGAACACAGATACGCAGTATTTT	CASSLVGVGNTDTQYF
TRBV7-2	13	many	.	TRBJ1-5	TGTGCCAGCAGCTTAATGAGGGATCAGCCCCAGCATTTT	CASSLMRDQPQHF
TRBV4-3	15	.	.	TRBJ1-4	TGCGCCAGCAGCCAAGACAGGGGACCATACGAAAAACTGTTTTTT	CASSQDRGPYEKLFF
TRBV27	12	.	.	TRBJ1-2	TGTGCCAGCAGTTTGTCGGGGGATGGCTACACCTTC	CASSLSGDGYTF
TRBV20-1	13	.	.	TRBJ2-5	TGCAGTGCTAGAGATAAAGTTCAGAAGACCCAGTACTTC	CSARDKVQKTQYF
TRBV6-1	15	.	TRBD1	TRBJ2-1	TGTGCCAGCACCTCGCGGGTGACAGGGGTAAGAGAGCAGTTCTTC	CASTSRVTGVREQFF
TRBV11-2	16	few	.	TRBJ2-4	TGTGCCAGCAGCTCCCCCCGGGCCAAGGTTGAAAACATTCAGTACTTC	CASSSPRAKVENIQYF
TRBV12-3/TRBV12-4	15	.	TRBD1	TRBJ2-2	TGTGCCATCCCAGGGGGTACGTCGAACACCGGGGAGCTGTTTTTT	CAIPGGTSNTGELFF
TRBV7-4	15	.	TRBD1	TRBJ1-6	TGTGCCAGCAGGTCCGGGACAGGGCTATCCTCACCCCTCCACTTT	CASRSGTGLSSPLHF
TRBV7-6	16	few	TRBD2	TRBJ2-1	TGTGCCAGCAGCTCCGGACTAGCGGGGGGTATGAATGAGCAGTTCTTC	CASSSGLAGGMNEQFF
TRBV20-1	16	once	TRBD1	TRBJ1-1	TGCAGTGCTCGACCTTGGGACAGGGGAGGAGACACTGAAGCTTTCTTT	CSARPWDRGGDTEAFF
TRBV4-3	16	few	TRBD2	TRBJ2-1	TGCGCCAGCAGCCAAGATCTAAGCGGGAGGGGGCGTGAGCAGTTCTTC	CASSQDLSGRGREQFF
TRBV2	12	.	TRBD1	TRBJ2-2	TGTGCCAGTACAGGGGTAGCCGGGGAGCTGTTTTTT	CASTGVAGELFF
TRBV12-3/TRBV12-4	14	.	TRBD2	TRBJ2-7	TGTGCCAGCGGCCAATATAGCGGGAGTTACGAGCAGTACTTC	CASGQYSGSYEQYF
TRBV5-6	12	few	.	TRBJ2-7	TGTGCCAGCAGCTTGTGGGTATCCGAGCAGTACTTC	CASSLWVSEQYF
TRBV6-2/TRBV6-3	15	few	TRBD2	TRBJ2-1	TGTGCCAGCAGACCCAGCGGGAGCTCCTACAATGAGCAGTTCTTC	CASRPSGSSYNEQFF
TRBV6-5	21	.	TRBD1	TRBJ2-1	TGTGCCAGCAGTCCCATCGCCGGAGGACAGGGAACCTCCAGAGGATACAATGAGCAGTTCTTC	CASSPIAGGQGTSRGYNEQFF
TRBV7-9	18	few	.	TRBJ2-1	TGTGCCAGCAGCCTAGGGGGTTTTGAGTCTACCCTGTTCGATGAGCAGTTCTTC	CASSLGGFESTLFDEQFF
TRBV7-2	17	.	TRBD2	TRBJ2-5	TGTGCCAGCAGCTCCTCCGGGACTAGCGGGATACAAGAGACCCAGTACTTC	CASSSSGTSGIQETQYF
TRBV12-3/TRBV12-4	15	.	.	TRBJ1-1	TGTGCCAGCAGTTTAGATCCAGACAGGAACACTGAAGCTTTCTTT	CASSLDPDRNTEAFF
TRBV7-9	16	.	TRBD2	TRBJ2-5	TGTGCCAGCAGCTTAAGGTGGAGCGGGAGGGGAGAGACCCAGTACTTC	CASSLRWSGRGETQYF
TRBV15	14	.	.	TRBJ1-5	TGTGCCACCCACGGGAGGGACAGCAATCAGCCCCAGCATTTT	CATHGRDSNQPQHF
TRBV7-2	15	once	TRBD1	TRBJ1-4	TGTGCCAGCAGCTTAACCGGGACAGGTCTCGAAAAACTGTTTTTT	CASSLTGTGLEKLFF
TRBV12-3/TRBV12-4	13	many	.	TRBJ2-4	TGTGCCAGCAGCTGGGGGCTTGGTAACATTCAGTACTTC	CASSWGLGNIQYF
TRBV7-9	14	few	.	TRBJ2-1	TGTGCCAGCAGCTTAGCGCACGTTGGGGATGAGCAGTTCTTC	CASSLAHVGDEQFF
TRBV7-9	18	.	.	TRBJ2-5	TGTGCCAGCAGCTTAGGAAGGTTCGTGTACGGGGGACAAGAGACCCAGTACTTC	CASSLGRFVYGGQETQYF
TRBV24-1	13	.	.	TRBJ1-5	TGTGCCACCAGTGGGACAGGCAATCAGCCCCAGCATTTT	CATSGTGNQPQHF
TRBV7-9	15	many	.	TRBJ2-5	TGTGCCAGCAGCTTGGGGAGCGGAAGTACAGAGACCCAGTACTTC	CASSLGSGSTETQYF
TRBV20-1	11	.	.	TRBJ2-2	TGCAGTGCTAGAGGGGAAGGGGAGCTGTTTTTT	CSARGEGELFF
TRBV10-3	14	many	.	TRBJ2-1	TGTGCCATCAGTGAGTCGGGTTTGCAATGGGAGCAGTTCTTC	CAISESGLQWEQFF
TRBV19	15	few	.	TRBJ2-4	TGTGCCAGTAGTATTTCTCCCCCAGTGTTTAACATTCAGTACTTC	CASSISPPVFNIQYF
TRBV7-6	13	few	TRBD2	TRBJ2-5	TGTGCCAGCAACCCGGGAGGGCAGGAGACCCAGTACTTC	CASNPGGQETQYF
TRBV19	12	few	.	TRBJ1-1	TGTGCCAGTAGGACAGTACCATCCGAAGCTTTCTTT	CASRTVPSEAFF
TRBV27	15	.	TRBD1	TRBJ2-7	TGTGCCAGCAGTTTACCGGGACAGGGGGCATACGAGCAGTACTTC	CASSLPGQGAYEQYF
TRBV6-5	14	.	.	TRBJ1-5	TGTGCCAGCAGTCGAGGGGTGACTCATCAGCCCCAGCATTTT	CASSRGVTHQPQHF
TRBV19	14	few	.	TRBJ1-1	TGTGCCAGTAGTTCTGGTTTCATGAACACTGAAGCTTTCTTT	CASSSGFMNTEAFF
TRBV7-2	13	.	TRBD2	TRBJ2-1	TGTGCCAGCAGCTCTCCGGGGGGGGTTGAGCAGTTCTTC	CASSSPGGVEQFF
TRBV7-8	17	.	TRBD1	TRBJ2-1	TGTGCCAGCAGCCAAAGCCCGACAGGGGCGCGGGGTAATGAGCAGTTCTTC	CASSQSPTGARGNEQFF
TRBV20-1	14	.	TRBD1	TRBJ2-7	TGCAGTGCTAAGCCGGGACAGGGGGCGCGAGAGCAGTACTTC	CSAKPGQGAREQYF
TRBV10-3	13	few	TRBD1	TRBJ1-2	TGTGCCATCGCTGGACAGGGGGCAGATGGCTACACCTTC	CAIAGQGADGYTF
TRBV18	12	few	.	TRBJ2-5	TGTGCCAGCTCACCACGCGTGGAGACCCAGTACTTC	CASSPRVETQYF
TRBV12-3/TRBV12-4	13	few	TRBD2	TRBJ2-7	TGTGCCAGTGGCGCAGGGAGGGTCTACGAGCAGTACTTC	CASGAGRVYEQYF
TRBV7-2	13	many	.	TRBJ1-6	TGTGCCAGCAGCTTGAGGTGGAATTCACCCCTCCACTTT	CASSLRWNSPLHF
TRBV29-1	15	.	TRBD2	TRBJ2-7	TGCAGCGTTGAAGATGAAACGGGAGGCCACTACGAGCAGTACTTC	CSVEDETGGHYEQYF
TRBV6-2/TRBV6-3	13	few	TRBD2	TRBJ2-1	TGTGCCAGCCGCCCGGGGGGTTACAATGAGCAGTTCTTC	CASRPGGYNEQFF
TRBV7-2	16	many	TRBD2	TRBJ2-6	TGTGCCAGCAGCTCACGGACTAGCACTGGGGCCAACGTCCTGACTTTC	CASSSRTSTGANVLTF
TRBV7-2	12	few	.	TRBJ2-5	TGTGCCAGCAGCGTAGGGGGTGAGACCCAGTACTTC	CASSVGGETQYF
TRBV5-4	18	few	TRBD2	TRBJ2-3	TGTGCCAGCAGCTTGGCCGGGACTACCCTTGATCCCACAGATACGCAGTATTTT	CASSLAGTTLDPTDTQYF
TRBV6-5	15	few	.	TRBJ1-6	TGTGCCAGCAGCCTGAGTGGCGAAGGGGTATCACCCCTCCACTTT	CASSLSGEGVSPLHF